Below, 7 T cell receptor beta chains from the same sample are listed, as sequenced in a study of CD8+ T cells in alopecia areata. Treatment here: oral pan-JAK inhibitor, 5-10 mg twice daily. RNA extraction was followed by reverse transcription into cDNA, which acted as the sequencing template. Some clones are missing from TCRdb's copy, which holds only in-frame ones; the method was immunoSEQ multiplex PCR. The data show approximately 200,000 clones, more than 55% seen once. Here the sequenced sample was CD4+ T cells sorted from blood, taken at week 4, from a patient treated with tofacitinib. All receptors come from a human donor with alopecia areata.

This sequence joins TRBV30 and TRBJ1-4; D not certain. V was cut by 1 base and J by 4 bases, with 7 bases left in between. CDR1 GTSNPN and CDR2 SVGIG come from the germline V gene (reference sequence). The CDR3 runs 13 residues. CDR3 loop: CAWSGGFNEKLFF. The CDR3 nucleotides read TGTGCCTGGAGTGGAGGGTTTAATGAAAAACTGTTTTTT.

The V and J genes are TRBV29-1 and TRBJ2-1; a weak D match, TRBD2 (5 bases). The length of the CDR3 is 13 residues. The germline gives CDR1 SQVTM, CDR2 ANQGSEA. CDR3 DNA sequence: TGCGGGATCGACGGACTTCTGGAGAATGAGCAGTTCTTC. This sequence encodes CGIDGLLENEQFF.

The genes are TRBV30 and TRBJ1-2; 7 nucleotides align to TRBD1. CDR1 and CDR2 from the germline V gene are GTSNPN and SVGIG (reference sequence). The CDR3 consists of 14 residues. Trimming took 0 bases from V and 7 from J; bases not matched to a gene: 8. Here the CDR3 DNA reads TGTGCCTGGAGTGTACAAACAGGGGAGGTTGGCTACACCTTC. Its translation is CAWSVQTGEVGYTF. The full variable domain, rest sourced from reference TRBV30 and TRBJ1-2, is SQTIHQWPATLVQPVGSPLSLECTVEGTSNPNLYWYRQAAGRGLQLLFYSVGIGQISSEVPQNLSASRPQDRQFILSSKKLLLSDSGFYLCAWSVQTGEVGYTFGSGTRLTVV.

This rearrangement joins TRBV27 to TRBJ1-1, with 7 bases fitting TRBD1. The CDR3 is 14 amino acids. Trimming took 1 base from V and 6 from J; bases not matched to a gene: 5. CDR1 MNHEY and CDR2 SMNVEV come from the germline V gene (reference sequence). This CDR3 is CASSLFGTASEAFF. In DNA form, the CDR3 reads TGTGCCAGCAGTTTATTTGGGACAGCGTCTGAAGCTTTCTTT.

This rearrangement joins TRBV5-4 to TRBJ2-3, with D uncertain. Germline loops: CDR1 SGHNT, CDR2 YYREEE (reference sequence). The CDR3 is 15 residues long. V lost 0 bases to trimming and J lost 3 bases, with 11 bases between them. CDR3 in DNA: TGTGCCAGCAGCTTGGCCGCCGGGTTGACAGATACGCAGTATTTT. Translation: CASSLAAGLTDTQYF. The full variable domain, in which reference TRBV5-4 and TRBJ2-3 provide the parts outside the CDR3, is ETGVTQSPTHLIKTRGQQVTLRCSSQSGHNTVSWYQQALGQGPQFIFQYYREEENGRGNFPPRFSGLQFPNYSSELNVNALELDDSALYLCASSLAAGLTDTQYFGPGTRLTVL.

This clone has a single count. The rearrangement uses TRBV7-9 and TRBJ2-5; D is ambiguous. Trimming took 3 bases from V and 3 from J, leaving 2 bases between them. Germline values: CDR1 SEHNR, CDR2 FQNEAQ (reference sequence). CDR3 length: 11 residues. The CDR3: CASSFKETQYF. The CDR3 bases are TGTGCCAGCAGCTTCAAAGAGACCCAGTACTTC.

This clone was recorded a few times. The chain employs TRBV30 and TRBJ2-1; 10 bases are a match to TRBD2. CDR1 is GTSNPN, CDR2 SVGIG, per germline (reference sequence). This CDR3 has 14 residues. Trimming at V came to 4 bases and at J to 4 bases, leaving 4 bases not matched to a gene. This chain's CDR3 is CAWNQLAGYNEQFF. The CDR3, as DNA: TGTGCCTGGAACCAACTAGCGGGGTACAATGAGCAGTTCTTC. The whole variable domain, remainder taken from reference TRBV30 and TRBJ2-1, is SQTIHQWPATLVQPVGSPLSLECTVEGTSNPNLYWYRQAAGRGLQLLFYSVGIGQISSEVPQNLSASRPQDRQFILSSKKLLLSDSGFYLCAWNQLAGYNEQFFGPGTRLTVL.